This T cell receptor beta chain was identified in a study of spatial heterogeneity in lung cancer. Trimming removed 1 base from V and 6 bases from J, with 7 bases in between. The CDR3 is 13 residues long. Per the germline V gene, CDR1 is LGHNA and CDR2 is YNFKEQ. This clonotype was picked up many times. As yet, its antigen is unknown. A library made for alpha chains picked up this beta chain off target, so its size means little. Study conclusions and caveats: Higher tumor mutation counts went along with higher counts of expanded intratumoral alpha and beta TCRs.

Regarding time point: sample taken at primary tumor resection. TCRdb independently ran MiXCR on the 5' RACE reads; one entry per CDR3 protein. The table lists about 14,000 distinct CDR3 sequences, approximately 4.5% of them singletons. The V and J genes are TRBV4-2 and TRBJ2-4; D is undetermined. This clonotype was obtained from a female donor with early-stage non-small cell lung cancer. Sequenced material: lung tumor tissue, taken at surgery. This CDR3 reads CASSQALGNIQYF. In DNA, the CDR3 is TGTGCCAGCAGCCAAGCCCTGGGAAACATTCAGTACTTC.